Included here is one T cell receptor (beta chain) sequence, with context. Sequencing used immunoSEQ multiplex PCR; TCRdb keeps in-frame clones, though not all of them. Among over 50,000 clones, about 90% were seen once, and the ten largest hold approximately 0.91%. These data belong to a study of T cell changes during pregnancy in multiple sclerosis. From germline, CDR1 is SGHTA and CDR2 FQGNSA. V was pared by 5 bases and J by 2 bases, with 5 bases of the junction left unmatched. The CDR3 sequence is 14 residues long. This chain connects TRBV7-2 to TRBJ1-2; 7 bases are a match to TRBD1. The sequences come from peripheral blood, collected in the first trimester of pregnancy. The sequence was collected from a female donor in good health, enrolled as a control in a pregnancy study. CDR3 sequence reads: CASSPRQGNYGYTF. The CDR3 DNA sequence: TGTGCCAGCAGCCCTAGACAGGGAAACTATGGCTACACCTTC.